These 7 T cell receptor beta chains were sequenced from one sample in a study of blood T cell repertoires in COVID-19. The protocol was immunoSEQ multiplex PCR, while the TCRdb copy is restricted to in-frame clones and leaves out a portion. The table has hundreds of thousands of clones, under 95% seen once. Sequenced material: peripheral blood. Receptors were obtained from a young woman who had recovered from COVID-19.

This clone was recorded only once. The rearrangement uses TRBV29-1 and TRBJ2-7, with 10 bases matching TRBD1. This CDR3 is built from 16 residues. Germline loops: CDR1 SQVTM, CDR2 ANQGSEA. Trimming took 3 bases from V and 4 from J; bases not matched to a gene: 12. The CDR3 protein is CSVESRDRGASYEQYV. The CDR3 coding sequence is TGCAGCGTTGAGAGCCGGGACAGGGGCGCGTCGTACGAGCAGTACGTC.

V gene TRBV14 combines with J gene TRBJ2-3; 14 nucleotides match TRBD2. CDR3 size: 18 residues. J lost 4 bases, V lost 2 bases, and 8 bases had no gene match. Germline V CDR1 and CDR2: SGHDN, FVKESK. The CDR3 nucleotides read TGTGCCAGCAGCCAACTTGGGACTAGCGGGAGATTCGCAGATACGCAGTATTTT. Its protein is CASSQLGTSGRFADTQYF. Drawing the rest from reference TRBV14 and TRBJ2-3, the complete variable domain is EAGVTQFPSHSVIEKGQTVTLRCDPISGHDNLYWYRRVMGKEIKFLLHFVKESKQDESGMPNNRFLAERTGGTYSTLKVQPAELEDSGVYFCASSQLGTSGRFADTQYFGPGTRLTVL.

V is TRBV5-1 and J is TRBJ1-2; TRBD1 matches at 10 bases. The CDR3 sequence is 16 residues long. The V segment lost 0 bases and the J segment 4 bases; nucleotides outside the gene matches: 6. Germline V gene sequence: CDR1 SGHRS, CDR2 YFSETQ. The CDR3 region has the DNA TGCGCCAGCAGCTTGGCCGTGACAGGGGGCTCCTATGGCTACACCTTC. It is translated as CASSLAVTGGSYGYTF.

V gene TRBV2 combines with J gene TRBJ2-3; a possible D gene is TRBD2 (5 bases). From germline, CDR1 is SNHLY and CDR2 FYNNEI. CDR3 size: 15 residues. Between the trimmed V and J ends, which lost 6 bases and 0 bases, there was a span of 13 bases. In DNA form, the CDR3 reads TGTGCCAGCAGGAGGGTGGGCGGTAGCACAGATACGCAGTATTTT. It is translated as CASRRVGGSTDTQYF.

V is TRBV24-1 and J is TRBJ2-3; 8 bases map to TRBD2. V was clipped by 5 bases and J by 7 bases; unmatched bases: 13. The CDR3 covers 16 residues. Looked up from germline, CDR1 is KGHDR and CDR2 is SFDVKD. CDR3 nucleotide sequence: TGTGCCACCAGTGGTGGTAGCGGGACCCCTACGAATACGCAGTATTTT. Translating gives CATSGGSGTPTNTQYF.

The rearrangement joins TRBV6-6 to TRBJ1-5, with unresolved D. V lost 5 bases to trimming and J lost 2 bases, with 16 bases between them. From germline, CDR1 is MNHNY and CDR2 SVGAGI (reference sequence). CDR3 length equals 16 residues. This chain's CDR3 is CASSPLGAVGNQPQHF. CDR3 nucleotides: TGTGCCAGCAGTCCCTTGGGAGCAGTAGGCAATCAGCCCCAGCATTTT.

This clone showed up just once. The chain couples TRBV29-1 to TRBJ1-2; the match to TRBD1 covers 7 bases. CDR1 and CDR2 from the germline V gene are SQVTM and ANQGSEA. V lost 7 bases and J lost 6; bases outside the gene matches: 14. The CDR3 length is 14 residues. CDR3: CSDYGPIQGHGYTF. DNA for the CDR3: TGCAGCGATTACGGGCCCATACAGGGGCATGGCTACACCTTC.